This TCR beta chain appears in the sequencing data of a study of T cell repertoires in cytomegalovirus infection. The overall study: From public TCR beta signatures came an indication of both CMV infection and matching HLA type.

TCRdb re-called the reads with MiXCR, one entry per CDR3 protein. The sample holds roughly 720,000 distinct CDR3 sequences, 35% seen once. The trim removed 1 base at V and 5 bases at J, leaving 2 bases unmatched. There are 14 residues in the CDR3. CDR1 MDHEN and CDR2 SYDVKM come from the germline V gene. Notes on the study in general: Carriage of CMV together with the relevant HLA was identifiable through cumulative public TCR beta family frequency. HLA-C-restricted, CMV-specific TCR beta clonotypes were dominant ex vivo.

This clonotype was detected only a few times. Its specificity is unknown. V usage is TRBV28 and J usage is TRBJ1-5; 7 bases match TRBD1. The origin of this receptor is a human donor in good health (CMV status not recorded). Some clones in this sample may be carry-over from other donors' samples. The sequencing input was PBMCs. The DNA for the CDR3 is TGTGCCAGCAGTTTATCCGACAGGGATCAGCCCCAGCATTTT. Protein sequence: CASSLSDRDQPQHF.